This record covers a single TCR beta chain. This clonotype came up a few times. The target of this receptor is not known. It has no much larger one-base neighbor in the sample; base qualities were not kept. This entry comes from a study of T cells after yellow fever vaccination (dated by TCRdb to between 2019 and 2020). Background for the entire study: The SMART-Seq v4 Ultra Low Input RNA kit was used to prepare libraries from fractions with low cell numbers. To follow T-cell clones before and after primary and booster YFV17D yellow fever vaccination, bulk TCR alpha and beta repertoires were sequenced over time. Two healthy male donors, one aged 18 to 29 and one aged 30 to 40 years, made up the cohort. Blood was collected at multiple timepoints before and after primary and secondary immunization, and bulk PBMC replicates and cell subsets were isolated.

Paper-wide results and their limitations: Computational filtering was needed because FACS-sorted repertoires could contain abundant contaminating clonotypes from the bulk population. The secondary T-cell response was weaker than the primary response but faster, peaking on day 5 instead of day 15. After the booster, most of the clones that had expanded following primary vaccination were detected again (just under 97% of CD4 and 80% to 90% of CD8), which suggests that memory was broadly maintained. A small share of clonotypes was detected in both CD4 and CD8 compartments, with the overlap likely arising from convergent recombination. The study included only two donors, which limits how far the findings can be generalized.

There are 13 amino acids in the CDR3, from cysteine to phenylalanine inclusive. Solely the CDR3 DNA is kept, with 39 bases framed from the first base. CDR1 DFQATT and CDR2 SNEGSKA are derived from the germline V gene (reference sequence). V loses 0 bases at its end and J loses 4 bases; junction bases beyond the gene matches: 1. The run used an Illumina NovaSeq 6000. Synthesis of TCR cDNA relied on 5'RACE template switching, a step that introduced a universal primer site along with unique molecular identifiers. cDNA synthesis was primed from both the TCR alpha and TCR beta constant segments. Two PCR steps were used to amplify libraries, with sample barcodes and sequencing adapters being added in the second step. Sequencing of the libraries was done on either Illumina HiSeq 2500 (2x100 bp) or NovaSeq (2x150 bp). The original pipeline was this. MIGEC handled demultiplexing of reads and collapsing into UMI consensus sequences, while MiXCR performed V(D)J alignment. Vaccine-responding clonotypes were defined with edgeR using replicate PBMC samples, requiring FDR below 0.01 and a log2 fold change above 5 up to day 15. Each bulk clonotype received a CD4 or CD8 identity based on whether the sequenced CD4 or CD8 repertoire contained that clonotype at higher abundance. TCRdb ran its own pipeline on the public reads, namely fastp trimming at Q25 and MiXCR clone calling, and kept in-frame beta chains. CDR3 protein sequences are deduplicated, and each keeps its most common genes and DNA. TCRdb's processing, not the authors', yielded these V and J calls. The sample yields roughly 400,000 distinct CDR3 sequences; around 20% were counted once. The top ten clones comprise 15% to 20% of the sample.

The label giving this sample's treatment or condition can be read as: live attenuated yellow fever vaccine strain. Two biological replicates of bulk PBMCs were collected at each blood-draw timepoint. PBMCs were isolated from peripheral blood using a standard Ficoll-Paque protocol. RNA was extracted with TriZol from bulk PBMCs, CD4 and CD8 fractions, and dextramer-positive and dextramer-negative fractions. The V and J segments used are TRBV20-1 and TRBJ1-1; 8 central nucleotides agree with TRBD1. Material: PBMCs, obtained before the yellow fever booster vaccination. The sequence was obtained from a man aged 18 to 35 who received the YFV17D yellow fever vaccine. The CDR3 reads CSARDTGGTEAFF. The DNA reads as follows: TGCAGTGCTAGAGATACAGGGGGCACTGAAGCTTTCTTT.